These 14 T cell receptor beta chains were all obtained from the same sample, sequenced in a study of T cells in Graves' hyperthyroidism and ophthalmopathy. Amplified regions were TCR beta CDR3 sequences from RNA transcripts. In the first-round RT-PCR of the TCR CDR3, the HTBI primer set was used. TCRdb passed the multiplex PCR reads through MiXCR, listing each CDR3 protein once. The data show 540,000 or so distinct CDR3 sequences, about half seen once. The sequencing sample was made of peripheral blood or thyroid tissue (not recorded which). These receptor sequences come from an adult woman with Graves' disease, either hyperthyroidism or ophthalmopathy (not recorded which).

The V and J genes are TRBV9 and TRBJ1-4; 9 nucleotides align to TRBD1. Germline V CDR1 and CDR2: SGDLS, YYNGEE. V was pared by 4 bases and J by 6 bases, with 13 bases of the junction left unmatched. CDR3 size: 17 residues. The chain's CDR3 is CASSHWTGVFVDEKLFF. The CDR3 nucleotides read TGTGCCAGCAGCCACTGGACAGGGGTTTTCGTGGATGAAAAACTGTTTTTT. The whole variable domain, filled in from reference TRBV9 and TRBJ1-4, reads DSGVTQTPKHLITATGQRVTLRCSPRSGDLSVYWYQQSLDQGLQFLIQYYNGEERAKGNILERFSAQQFPDLHSELNLSSLELGDSALYFCASSHWTGVFVDEKLFFGSGTQLSVL.

The V and J genes are TRBV7-6 and TRBJ2-6; the D gene is possibly TRBD2 (6 bases). V lost 4 bases and J 3 bases, leaving 22 bases between the germline ends. Germline loops: CDR1 SGHVS, CDR2 FNYEAQ. The CDR3 is 19 residues long. CDR3: CASSSYGGVLGSGANVLTF. As DNA, the CDR3 is TGTGCCAGCAGCTCGTACGGCGGGGTCCTAGGAAGTGGGGCCAACGTCCTGACTTTC.

J is TRBJ1-2 and V is TRBV12-3 or TRBV12-4, with D perhaps matching TRBD1 (6 bases). Trimming took 4 bases from V and 5 from J, leaving 11 bases between them. CDR3 length: 13 residues. The CDR3 nucleotides read TGTGCCAGCAGTTCGGCGGACAGATATGGCTACACCTTC. It encodes CASSSADRYGYTF.

The V and J genes are TRBV2 and TRBJ1-5, with D perhaps matching TRBD1 (5 bases). The CDR3 runs 14 residues. Trimming took off 7 bases at V and 7 bases at J, with 17 bases between the two ends. The germline V gene encodes CDR1 SNHLY and CDR2 FYNNEI. The CDR3 sequence is CASIGTGVGQPQHF. Here the CDR3 DNA reads TGTGCCAGCATCGGGACGGGGGTCGGGCAGCCCCAGCATTTT.

The genes are TRBV7-2 and TRBJ2-5; TRBD2 matches at 9 bases. Germline V gives CDR1 SGHTA, CDR2 FQGNSA. V shed 5 bases, J shed 2 bases, and the junction held 9 bases outside the gene matches. The CDR3 contains 16 residues. The CDR3, as DNA: TGTGCCAGCAGCCACGGTGATAGCGGGAGTCAAGAGACCCAGTACTTC. It specifies CASSHGDSGSQETQYF.

This CDR3 reads CASSLGFHSTDTQYF. The CDR3 DNA sequence: TGTGCCAGCAGCTTAGGTTTCCACTCCACAGATACGCAGTATTTT. The V call is TRBV11-2, the J call TRBJ2-3; no definite D call. The germline V and J ends were trimmed by 1 base and 2 bases, with 10 bases remaining between them. The CDR3 spans 15 residues. CDR1 and CDR2 from the germline V gene are SGHAT and FQNNGV. Drawing the rest from reference TRBV11-2 and TRBJ2-3, the complete variable domain is EAGVAQSPRYKIIEKRQSVAFWCNPISGHATLYWYQQILGQGPKLLIQFQNNGVVDDSQLPKDRFSAERLKGVDSTLKIQPAKLEDSAVYLCASSLGFHSTDTQYFGPGTRLTVL.

The gene calls are TRBV6-1 and TRBJ1-2; D possibly corresponds to TRBD1 (5 bases). There are 12 residues in the CDR3. V dropped 2 bases and J dropped 10 bases, with 11 bases sitting between them. Per the germline V gene, CDR1 is MNHNS and CDR2 is SASEGT. The CDR3 DNA reads TGTGCCAGCAGTGAAATGGGGGACGACTACACCTTC. Translation: CASSEMGDDYTF.

This clonotype was seen at least ten times. The chain has TRBV20-1 and TRBJ1-1, with no clear D. Trimming shortened V by 5 bases and J by 1 base, and 11 bases separated the two germline ends. The CDR3 sequence is 13 residues long. CDR1 and CDR2 from the germline V gene are DFQATT and SNEGSKA (reference sequence). The CDR3 region is CSAVGLKNTEAFF. As DNA, the CDR3 is TGCAGTGCTGTAGGACTCAAGAACACTGAAGCTTTCTTT.

This chain connects TRBV19 to TRBJ2-5; weak D call: TRBD2 (6 bases). CDR1 and CDR2 (germline): LNHDA, SQIVND (reference sequence). The CDR3 runs 16 residues. The V gene lost 5 bases and the J gene lost 1 base, with 17 bases spanning the gap. This chain's CDR3 is CASSEAAGTSQETQYF. The CDR3 bases are TGTGCCAGTAGTGAGGCGGCGGGGACGTCCCAAGAGACCCAGTACTTC.

The CDR3 loop is CASKTQSGANVLTF. CDR3 nucleotides: TGTGCCAGCAAGACCCAGTCTGGGGCCAACGTCCTGACTTTC. The chain uses TRBV6-1 and TRBJ2-6; D unresolved. V lost 7 bases, J lost 1 base, and 8 bases lay in between. Germline-derived CDR1 and CDR2 are MNHNS and SASEGT. This CDR3 contains 14 residues.

The V gene is TRBV5-5, the J gene TRBJ1-1; tentative D call: TRBD1 (5 bases). V lost 0 bases and J lost 4, with 13 bases in between. There are 15 residues in the CDR3. Germline loops: CDR1 SGHKS, CDR2 YYEKEE (reference sequence). For the CDR3, the DNA is TGTGCCAGCAGCTTGGCCGTCTCTGGGGGCACTGAAGCTTTCTTT. Amino acids: CASSLAVSGGTEAFF.

As for this clonotype: Sequence at one end of the junction differs from germline and may be a read error. The chain uses TRBV7-8 and TRBJ1-6; D is unclear. The CDR3 consists of 14 residues. The germline V gene encodes CDR1 SGHVS and CDR2 FQNEAQ. The CDR3 protein is CASGLSRPDSPLHF. The CDR3 nucleotides read TGTGCCAGCGGCTTGTCCAGGCCCGATTCACCCCTCCACTTT.

Notes on this clonotype: The conserved final phenylalanine or tryptophan is absent from the CDR3, which likely points to a read error. The DNA is left out, because the CDR3 cannot be placed on it with certainty; the CDR3 is given as TCRdb lists it. The chain has TRBV5-1 and TRBJ2-6; TRBD2 was called by the table and not checked on the DNA. The CDR3 length equals 10 residues, ends included. Per germline, CDR1 SGHRS and CDR2 YFSETQ. CDR3 sequence: CASSSSGRDT.

This clonotype was picked up a small number of times. The CDR3 sequence: CASSGVAVSGYTF. CDR3 DNA: TGTGCCAGCAGCGGGGTAGCGGTTTCTGGCTACACCTTC. The rearrangement uses TRBV9 and TRBJ1-2; D is uncertain. V shed 3 bases and J shed 7 bases, with 13 bases lying between them. The CDR3 extends over 13 amino acids. CDR1 SGDLS and CDR2 YYNGEE come from the germline V gene.